What follows are 28 T cell receptor beta chains derived from one specimen sequenced in a study of T cell repertoires in cytomegalovirus infection. TCRdb independently ran MiXCR on the reads; one entry per CDR3 protein. The table records around 210,000 distinct CDR3 sequences, 5% to 8.5% of them present only once. The specimen was PBMCs. All receptors come from a human donor in good health (CMV status not recorded). Some clones in this sample may be carry-over from other donors' samples.

V gene TRBV7-6 combines with J gene TRBJ2-3; maybe TRBD2 (5 bases). Germline V gives CDR1 SGHVS, CDR2 FNYEAQ. The CDR3 is 15 amino acids. V was pared by 5 bases and J by 2 bases, with 14 bases between. The CDR3: CASSASRGATDTQYF. Here the CDR3 DNA reads TGTGCCAGCAGCGCCTCCCGGGGAGCCACAGATACGCAGTATTTT.

This clonotype was counted between two and nine times. The CDR3 spells CSARVVRGGVGTEAFF. CDR3 DNA: TGCAGTGCTAGAGTTGTGAGGGGTGGAGTCGGGACTGAAGCTTTCTTT. The rearrangement links TRBV20-1 to TRBJ1-1, with D possibly TRBD1 on 5 matching bases. CDR3 size: 16 residues. Trimming removed 1 base at V and 5 bases at J, with 20 bases between. From germline, CDR1 is DFQATT and CDR2 SNEGSKA (reference sequence).

This clonotype was counted at least ten times. The CDR3 bases are TGTGCCAGCAGCCATGGGACAGCTGTCACAGATACGCAGTATTTT. Its translation is CASSHGTAVTDTQYF. The chain links TRBV7-2 to TRBJ2-3; 7 bases are shared with TRBD1. The V and J ends lost 5 bases and 2 bases, in that order; junction bases with no gene match: 7. Germline loops: CDR1 SGHTA, CDR2 FQGNSA. This CDR3 has 15 amino acids.

As for this clonotype: One base away lies a much larger clone, so this may be a sequencing read error. The V and J genes are TRBV6-5 and TRBJ2-5, with D perhaps TRBD1 or TRBD2 (7 bases each). The germline V gene encodes CDR1 MNHEY and CDR2 SVGAGI. There are 14 residues in the CDR3. CDR3 nucleotide sequence: TGTGCCTGCAGCAGACAGGGAGGGCAAGAGACCCAGTACTTC. This codes for CACSRQGGQETQYF.

This clonotype was picked up many times. The V and J genes are TRBV20-1 and TRBJ2-3, with D maybe TRBD1 (6 bases). The CDR3 runs 14 residues. Deletions cut 6 bases from V and 4 bases from J, with 17 bases between. Germline assignment: CDR1 DFQATT and CDR2 SNEGSKA (reference sequence). The CDR3 DNA sequence: TGCAGTGCCTTCACAGGGACGGATGCAGATACGCAGTATTTT. Protein product: CSAFTGTDADTQYF.

The rearrangement uses TRBV4-2 and TRBJ2-1; D call uncertain. V lost 1 base and J 8 bases, leaving 9 bases between the germline ends. The germline CDR1 and CDR2 sequences are LGHNA and YNFKEQ. The CDR3 consists of 13 residues. CDR3 protein: CASSQVGFDEQFF. The CDR3 region has the DNA TGTGCCAGCAGCCAAGTGGGTTTTGATGAGCAGTTCTTC.

This clonotype was counted only a few times. This chain uses TRBV20-1 with TRBJ1-6; D possibly corresponds to TRBD1 (5 bases). This CDR3 is built from 15 residues. Trimming left V 0 bases short and J 9 bases short, with 15 bases between. The V gene's germline CDR1 is DFQATT and CDR2 SNEGSKA (reference sequence). The CDR3 nucleotides are TGCAGTGCTAGAGATGTCAGGAGGGGCTTTTCACCCCTCCACTTT. Translated: CSARDVRRGFSPLHF.

This clonotype was counted between two and nine times. The chain combines TRBV19 with TRBJ1-2; D is unresolved. From germline, CDR1 is LNHDA and CDR2 SQIVND (reference sequence). The V end lost 5 bases, the J end lost 4 bases, and 14 bases lay between the germline ends. The CDR3 sequence is 14 residues long. The CDR3 bases are TGTGCCAGTAGTCCTGAGGGCAGAGGCTATGGCTACACCTTC. It is translated as CASSPEGRGYGYTF.

At least ten counts were recorded for this clonotype. The genes are TRBV20-1 and TRBJ2-3; 8 bases map to TRBD2. Germline CDR1 is DFQATT and CDR2 is SNEGSKA (reference sequence). V lost 3 bases to trimming and J lost 1 base; unmatched junction nucleotides: 3. This CDR3 comprises 14 residues. The CDR3 spells CSARSGGGTDTQYF. The CDR3 DNA is TGCAGTGCTAGGTCCGGGGGGGGCACAGATACGCAGTATTTT.

This clonotype was picked up many times. V gene TRBV7-9 combines with J gene TRBJ2-7, with D tentatively TRBD1 (7 bases). This CDR3 has 14 residues. Germline V gives CDR1 SEHNR, CDR2 FQNEAQ (reference sequence). The V end lost 5 bases, the J end lost 6 bases, and 17 bases lay between the germline ends. CDR3 coding DNA: TGTGCCAGCAGCCCGCTCCCAGGGGGGATCGAGCAGTACTTC. Amino acid sequence: CASSPLPGGIEQYF.

This clonotype was counted many times. The J gene is TRBJ1-5, the V gene TRBV7-8; D call uncertain. Trimming left V 0 bases short and J 9 bases short, with 9 bases between. This CDR3 is 13 amino acids long. Germline values: CDR1 SGHVS, CDR2 FQNEAQ. DNA of the CDR3: TGTGCCAGCAGCTTAGCGGTGGGCAGGCCCCAGCATTTT. Amino acids: CASSLAVGRPQHF.

Many counts were recorded for this clonotype. This chain joins TRBV9 and TRBJ2-5, with TRBD1 matching 7 bases. The CDR3 loop spans 15 amino acids. With V trimmed by 0 bases and J by 2 bases, 4 bases remained unmatched. Germline assignment: CDR1 SGDLS and CDR2 YYNGEE. CDR3 amino acids: CASSVAPTGQETQYF. Written as DNA, the CDR3 is TGTGCCAGCAGCGTAGCTCCGACAGGGCAAGAGACCCAGTACTTC.

This clonotype was seen ten or more times. This sequence joins TRBV7-2 and TRBJ1-5, with D uncertain. CDR3 length equals 14 residues. The germline CDR1 and CDR2 sequences are SGHTA and FQGNSA. V lost 2 bases, J lost 6 bases, and 11 bases lay in between. CDR3 residues: CASSLLEMGQPQHF. CDR3 DNA: TGTGCCAGCAGCTTATTGGAAATGGGTCAGCCCCAGCATTTT.

This clonotype was counted a few times. The rearrangement joins TRBV29-1 to TRBJ1-5; weak D call: TRBD1 (6 bases). Trimming stripped 4 bases from V and 8 bases from J, with 15 bases between. CDR1 is SQVTM, CDR2 ANQGSEA, per germline. The CDR3 has 13 residues. The CDR3 region is CSVVSDRMEPQHF. CDR3 DNA sequence: TGCAGCGTTGTTTCGGACAGAATGGAGCCCCAGCATTTT.

This clonotype was seen many times. The chain is built from TRBV5-6 and TRBJ2-7; TRBD1 aligns across 8 bases. Germline CDR1 SGHDT, CDR2 YYEEEE. This CDR3 spans 13 amino acids. Trimming at V came to 0 bases and at J to 6 bases, leaving 2 bases not matched to a gene. In DNA form, the CDR3 reads TGTGCCAGCAGCTTGGTAACAGGGGGCGAGCAGTACTTC. Translated: CASSLVTGGEQYF.

Comments on this clonotype: The CDR3 ends on some other residue instead of the conserved phenylalanine or tryptophan, so this is likely a read error. The chain recombines TRBV7-8 with TRBJ2-3, with 8 bases fitting TRBD1. This CDR3 spans 14 amino acids. CDR1 and CDR2 from the germline V gene are SGHVS and FQNEAQ. CDR3 DNA sequence: TGTCCCAGCAGCCCCCAGGGGGCCAAAGATACGCAGTATTCT. Amino acids: CPSSPQGAKDTQYS.

In its sample, this clonotype was seen a few times. The V call is TRBV19, the J call TRBJ2-7; a weak D match, TRBD2 (5 bases). Germline V lookup: CDR1 LNHDA, CDR2 SQIVND (reference sequence). The CDR3 has 13 residues. The V end lost 3 bases, the J end lost 5 bases, and 11 bases lay between the germline ends. CDR3 sequence: CASSMTGNHEQYF. The CDR3 nucleotides read TGTGCCAGTAGTATGACCGGGAACCACGAGCAGTACTTC.

This clonotype has more than one count but fewer than ten. The chain joins TRBV2 to TRBJ2-5, with D possibly being TRBD2 (6 bases). The V and J ends lost 8 bases and 1 base respectively, with 11 bases between them. The CDR3 extends over 13 amino acids. Germline-derived CDR1 and CDR2 are SNHLY and FYNNEI. The CDR3 sequence is CASWTGVQETQYF. The CDR3 coding sequence is TGTGCCAGCTGGACGGGGGTCCAAGAGACCCAGTACTTC.

This clonotype was counted many times. The gene calls are TRBV6-2 or TRBV6-3 and TRBJ1-5, with D unclear. Trimming pared 3 bases from V and 4 bases from J, leaving 10 bases between. CDR1 MNHEY and CDR2 SVGEGT come from the germline V gene. CDR3 length equals 14 residues. CDR3: CASSYTASNQPQHF. The CDR3 region has the DNA TGTGCCAGCAGTTATACAGCGAGTAATCAGCCCCAGCATTTT.

The table lists this clonotype with many counts. The chain carries TRBV6-2 or TRBV6-3 and TRBJ1-2; a possible D gene is TRBD1 (5 bases). This CDR3 contains 12 residues. V was pared by 5 bases and J by 8 bases, with 12 bases between. Germline CDR1 reads MNHEY; CDR2 reads SVGEGT. The CDR3 bases are TGTGCCAGCAGTCCAGGGATCTGGGGCTACACCTTC. This codes for CASSPGIWGYTF.

This clonotype was recorded at least ten times. This rearrangement joins TRBV20-1 to TRBJ2-5, with no clear D. The ends were cut back, 0 bases at V and 3 bases at J, with 2 bases in the middle. Germline V gives CDR1 DFQATT, CDR2 SNEGSKA (reference sequence). The CDR3 length is 11 residues. The CDR3 nucleotides are TGCAGTGCTAGAGATAAAGAGACCCAGTACTTC. Residues: CSARDKETQYF.

This clonotype was recorded at least ten times. The chain carries TRBV7-2 and TRBJ1-1; D remains unclear. This CDR3 is 13 amino acids long. V lost 4 bases and J lost 11, with 17 bases in between. Germline V gene sequence: CDR1 SGHTA, CDR2 FQGNSA. This chain's CDR3 is CASSYEPGPGAFF. In DNA, the CDR3 is TGTGCCAGCAGCTACGAGCCGGGCCCGGGGGCTTTCTTT. Complete variable domain (other parts from reference TRBV7-2 and TRBJ1-1): GAGVSQSPSNKVTEKGKDVELRCDPISGHTALYWYRQSLGQGLEFLIYFQGNSAPDKSGLPSDRFSAERTGGSVSTLTIQRTQQEDSAVYLCASSYEPGPGAFFGQGTRLTVV.

This clonotype has at least ten counts. V is TRBV7-9 and J is TRBJ2-3; 10 bases agree with TRBD1. The CDR3 length is 16 residues. With 2 bases clipped from V and 1 base from J, the junction kept 3 bases outside the gene matches. Germline lookup yields CDR1 SEHNR and CDR2 FQNEAQ (reference sequence). The CDR3 region is CASSLSGTGGTDTQYF. The CDR3, as DNA: TGTGCCAGCAGCTTAAGCGGGACAGGGGGCACAGATACGCAGTATTTT.

This clonotype was recorded at least ten times. The CDR3 DNA follows: TGTGCCAGCGATGAATTGGGGGAAGCTGGGGCCAACGTCCTGACTTTC. This encodes CASDELGEAGANVLTF. The rearrangement joins TRBV6-2 or TRBV6-3 to TRBJ2-6, with D possibly called TRBD1 or TRBD2 (5 bases each). V lost 8 bases and J 2 bases, leaving 16 bases between the germline ends. The CDR3 length is 16 residues. CDR1 and CDR2 (germline): MNHEY, SVGEGT.

This clonotype was counted many times. This chain links TRBV28 with TRBJ2-7; a possible D gene is TRBD1 (5 bases). Germline CDR1 MDHEN, CDR2 SYDVKM. This CDR3 is built from 14 residues. The germline V and J ends were trimmed by 3 bases and 3 bases, with 12 bases remaining between them. CDR3 nucleotides: TGTGCCAGCAGTTTTACGTACAGGATCTACGAGCAGTACTTC. Residues: CASSFTYRIYEQYF.

The chain couples TRBV29-1 to TRBJ2-7; TRBD1 might be the D (6 bases). Germline CDR1 is SQVTM and CDR2 is ANQGSEA. The CDR3 has 15 residues. Trimming cost V 0 bases and J 5 bases, with 17 bases left between them. The CDR3 region is CSVEEDGGIVDEQYF. Written as DNA, the CDR3 is TGCAGCGTTGAAGAAGATGGGGGCATAGTAGACGAGCAGTACTTC.

This clonotype has at least ten counts. Relative to the germline gene, one junction end is altered; a read error may explain this. The V call is TRBV7-2, the J call TRBJ2-2; 11 bases map to TRBD2. The CDR3 spans 16 residues. CDR1 is SGHTA, CDR2 FQGNSA, per germline. CDR3 residues: CASSLAGGPNTGELFF. The CDR3 nucleotides read TGTGCCAGCAGCCTAGCGGGGGGCCCGAACACCGGGGAGCTGTTTTTT.

This clonotype occurred many times. The genes are TRBV12-3 or TRBV12-4 and TRBJ1-2; the D is unclear. The V and J ends lost 3 bases and 0 bases respectively, with 11 bases between them. This CDR3 spans 15 amino acids. In DNA, the CDR3 is TGTGCCAGCAGTTTCCTTAGAGGACCTAACTATGGCTACACCTTC. This encodes CASSFLRGPNYGYTF.